Listed here are 8 T cell receptor beta chains from one sample, sequenced in a study of cytomegalovirus exposure and HLA in healthy donors. Amplification used 60 Vbeta primers and 13 Jbeta primers. The repertoire was sequenced with immunoSEQ multiplex PCR; TCRdb's copy has only in-frame clones and lacks some. Here the sample spans approximately 300,000 clones, approximately 84% being singletons. Sequences were obtained from PBMCs. These receptors all stem from a woman aged 40 to 50 in good health and CMV-seropositive.

The rearrangement uses TRBV29-1 and TRBJ1-1; the match to TRBD1 covers 8 bases. The CDR3 runs to 13 residues. Germline V gene data show CDR1 as SQVTM and CDR2 as ANQGSEA. The trim removed 3 bases at V and 2 bases at J, leaving 2 bases unmatched. The CDR3 DNA follows: TGCAGCGTTGACGACAGGGGAAACACTGAAGCTTTCTTT. This translates into CSVDDRGNTEAFF.

The chain couples TRBV5-8 to TRBJ2-7, with 8 bases fitting TRBD1. The CDR3 sequence is 15 residues long. V lost 2 bases, J lost 6 bases, and 10 bases stayed unmatched. Germline V gives CDR1 SGHTS, CDR2 YDEGEE. CDR3 DNA sequence: TGTGCCAGCAGCTTCAGCTGGACAGGGAGAGTCGAGCAGTACTTC. This sequence encodes CASSFSWTGRVEQYF.

This clone was seen just once. The chain combines TRBV5-6 with TRBJ2-5; a weak D match, TRBD2 (6 bases). Trimming stripped 2 bases from V and 5 bases from J, with 19 bases between. This CDR3 has 16 amino acids. Germline values: CDR1 SGHDT, CDR2 YYEEEE. The CDR3 DNA is TGTGCCAGCAGCTTTGAGGCGGGGCTGGCTGGGGAGACCCAGTACTTC. Its translation: CASSFEAGLAGETQYF.

J is TRBJ1-5 and V is TRBV20-1; D is unclear. Looked up from germline, CDR1 is DFQATT and CDR2 is SNEGSKA (reference sequence). Trimming took off 6 bases at V and 6 bases at J, with 9 bases between the two ends. This CDR3 comprises 11 residues. The CDR3 reads CSAGGIQPQHF. The CDR3 region has the DNA TGCAGTGCCGGAGGGATTCAGCCCCAGCATTTT.

The genes are TRBV6-1 and TRBJ1-2, with D possibly being TRBD1 (5 bases). Germline CDR1 and CDR2: MNHNS and SASEGT. V was cut by 2 bases and J by 11 bases, with 15 bases left in between. CDR3 size: 13 residues. The CDR3 DNA reads as TGTGCCAGCAGTGAAAGCAGGGAAAGTAAATACACCTTC. This translates into CASSESRESKYTF.

The V and J genes are TRBV19 and TRBJ1-1; tentative D call: TRBD1 (5 bases). The CDR3 runs to 16 residues. V gave up 2 bases and J gave up 1 base, with 14 bases separating them. The germline V gene encodes CDR1 LNHDA and CDR2 SQIVND (reference sequence). CDR3 DNA sequence: TGTGCCAGTAGTATACGGAGGGACTTTGGGAACACTGAAGCTTTCTTT. Amino acids: CASSIRRDFGNTEAFF. The variable domain in full, completed from reference TRBV19 and TRBJ1-1, reads DGGITQSPKYLFRKEGQNVTLSCEQNLNHDAMYWYRQDPGQGLRLIYYSQIVNDFQKGDIAEGYSVSREKKESFPLTVTSAQKNPTAFYLCASSIRRDFGNTEAFFGQGTRLTVV.

The V call is TRBV19, the J call TRBJ2-7; TRBD1 aligns across 12 bases. There are 13 residues in the CDR3. V gave up 9 bases and J gave up 4 bases; unmatched junction bases: 4. Per germline, CDR1 LNHDA and CDR2 SQIVND (reference sequence). DNA for the CDR3: TGTGCCAGGGGGGGACAGGGGGCATACGAGCAGTACTTC. Protein product: CARGGQGAYEQYF.

This chain joins TRBV5-6 and TRBJ2-1, with 7 bases aligning to TRBD1. The V segment lost 0 bases and the J segment 4 bases; nucleotides outside the gene matches: 10. The CDR3 covers 17 residues. Germline values: CDR1 SGHDT, CDR2 YYEEEE. The CDR3 loop is CASSLEAGGRDYNEQFF. The CDR3 region has the DNA TGTGCCAGCAGCTTGGAGGCAGGGGGTAGAGATTACAATGAGCAGTTCTTC.